This is a list of T cell receptor beta chains from one sample in a study of response to subunit inactivated influenza vaccine. TCRdb reanalysed the RT-PCR reads using MiXCR and keeps one entry per CDR3 protein. This sample has some 540,000 distinct CDR3 sequences, with roughly 23% found just once. This same sample was also taken into another study, of T cells expressing NK-cell markers.

Sequences were derived from CD4+ T cells sorted from PBMCs, sampled roughly 13 days after vaccination. The receptors were gathered from a man between 50 and 59 years old who received an inactivated influenza vaccine. Each CDR3 is given with its conserved first and last residue. D genes are given only for firm matches. Clone size, where shown, is once, few, many, or a class for clones that have expanded.

CDR3nt | CDR3aa | v_gene | d_gene | abundance | j_gene
TGTGCCAGCAGCTTTGAAACAGGGGCCTATGGCTACACCTTC | CASSFETGAYGYTF | TRBV11-2 | TRBD1 | few | TRBJ1-2
TGTGCCAGCAGTGGACAGGGGTCCAATCAGCCCCAGCATTTT | CASSGQGSNQPQHF | TRBV6-1 | TRBD1 | few | TRBJ1-5
TGCGCCAGCAGCTTCGTGATTACCGGGACAGAAAATTCACCCCTCCACTTT | CASSFVITGTENSPLHF | TRBV5-1 | TRBD1 | many | TRBJ1-6
TGTGCCAGCAGTTTATGGGGCACAGGGGGCGTTGATGGCTACACCTTC | CASSLWGTGGVDGYTF | TRBV28 | TRBD1 | - | TRBJ1-2
TGCAGTGCTCCTCAGACGGGACCTACTGGCTACACCTTC | CSAPQTGPTGYTF | TRBV20-1 | - | - | TRBJ1-2
TGCAGTGCTAGAGATTTCGTTCGGCGGCCCAATGAGCAGTTCTTC | CSARDFVRRPNEQFF | TRBV20-1 | - | - | TRBJ2-1
TGTGCCAGCAGTTACCCTACCGGGACGGGACCTCGGGAGCAGTACTTC | CASSYPTGTGPREQYF | TRBV6-5 | - | few | TRBJ2-7
TGTGCCAGCAGCTTAAGTCGACGTGGGGGAGATACGCAGTATTTT | CASSLSRRGGDTQYF | TRBV7-2 | - | - | TRBJ2-3
TGTGCCAGCTCACCGACGGACAGGGTATCCTACGAGCAGTACTTC | CASSPTDRVSYEQYF | TRBV18 | TRBD1 | - | TRBJ2-7
TGTGCCAGCAGTCGTAGCGGGAGGTCCTACAATGAGCAGTTCTTC | CASSRSGRSYNEQFF | TRBV6-1 | TRBD2 | many | TRBJ2-1
TGCGCCAGCAGCTTGAGCCGGGACAGTAACTATGGCTACACCTTC | CASSLSRDSNYGYTF | TRBV5-1 | TRBD1 | few | TRBJ1-2
TGTGCCAGCAGTGAATGGGGAGCTGATCAGCCCCAGCATTTT | CASSEWGADQPQHF | TRBV2 | - | few | TRBJ1-5
TGTGCCAGCAGTTACCAGGGAGCTGGAAACACCATATATTTT | CASSYQGAGNTIYF | TRBV6-5 | - | - | TRBJ1-3
TGTGCCAGCAGCTATCCGCCGCGGCAGAGCTCCTACGAGCAGTACTTC | CASSYPPRQSSYEQYF | TRBV7-9 | - | - | TRBJ2-7
TGCAGTGCTAGTAAAGGGGGGTGGGAGCAGTTCTTC | CSASKGGWEQFF | TRBV20-1 | - | few | TRBJ2-1
TGTGCCAGCAGTGAGAAAGGGGCTGGGACCCAGTACTTC | CASSEKGAGTQYF | TRBV25-1 | - | - | TRBJ2-5
TGTGCCAGCAGCTTAGTTGCGGGAGTGAGCTTGGAGACCCAGTACTTC | CASSLVAGVSLETQYF | TRBV7-3 | TRBD2 | few | TRBJ2-5
TGTGCCAGCAGTTCACAGGGATGGACTGAAGCTTTCTTT | CASSSQGWTEAFF | TRBV12-3/TRBV12-4 | - | few | TRBJ1-1
TGCGCCAGCAGTGAAACCCGCTACAATGAGCAGTTCTTC | CASSETRYNEQFF | TRBV10-1 | - | few | TRBJ2-1
TGCGCCAGCAGCTTGGCTAGCGGGATTACTCACACCGGGGAGCTGTTTTTT | CASSLASGITHTGELFF | TRBV5-1 | TRBD2 | - | TRBJ2-2
TGTGCCAGCAGCTTAGGGCGGCTCCAAGAGACCCAGTACTTC | CASSLGRLQETQYF | TRBV7-2 | - | - | TRBJ2-5
TGTGCCAGCAGCCCGCTGGGCGGGAGTTACGGGGAGCTGTTTTTT | CASSPLGGSYGELFF | TRBV7-2 | TRBD2 | - | TRBJ2-2
TGTGCCAGCAGCTATACAGGGGGCACTGGGGCCAACGTCCTGACTTTC | CASSYTGGTGANVLTF | TRBV7-9 | TRBD1 | few | TRBJ2-6
TGTGCCAGCAGTTACTCGGGTCAGACCCAGTACTTC | CASSYSGQTQYF | TRBV6-5 | - | - | TRBJ2-5
TGCGCCAGCAGCCATTACAGCGGGGGGGCCGCAGAGACCCAGTACTTC | CASSHYSGGAAETQYF | TRBV4-1 | TRBD2 | - | TRBJ2-5
TGTGCCAGCAGTGAGGGGACTAGCGGGAGTTGGGACGAGCAGTACTTC | CASSEGTSGSWDEQYF | TRBV2 | TRBD2 | few | TRBJ2-7
TGTGCCAGCAGCGTCGGACTAGCGGGAGTCCCCTACGAGCAGTACTTC | CASSVGLAGVPYEQYF | TRBV5-6 | TRBD2 | - | TRBJ2-7
TGTGCCATCAGTGATACCTTAGACACTGAAGCTTTCTTT | CAISDTLDTEAFF | TRBV10-3 | - | - | TRBJ1-1
TGTGCCATCAGTGTAGGGGGCGCAGGTCAAGCCAAAAACATTCAGTACTTC | CAISVGGAGQAKNIQYF | TRBV10-3 | TRBD1 | - | TRBJ2-4
TGTGCCAGCAGTTACTCGGGGCAGGGCTTCTACAATGAGCAGTTCTTC | CASSYSGQGFYNEQFF | TRBV6-2/TRBV6-3 | - | - | TRBJ2-1
TGTGCCAGCAGCTTAGGAGGGGGCGCCCTATGGACCGGGGAGCTGTTTTTT | CASSLGGGALWTGELFF | TRBV7-7 | TRBD1 | - | TRBJ2-2
TGTGCCAGCAGCTGGGGATTACATACCTACGAGCAGTACTTC | CASSWGLHTYEQYF | TRBV6-2/TRBV6-3 | - | - | TRBJ2-7
TGCGCCAGCAGCTTGTTTCAGAAAAATAATGAGCAGTTCTTC | CASSLFQKNNEQFF | TRBV5-1 | - | few | TRBJ2-1
TGCGCCAGCAGCTGGGGGACAGGGGAAGGCGGCTACACCTTC | CASSWGTGEGGYTF | TRBV5-1 | TRBD1 | - | TRBJ1-2
TGTGCCAGCTCACCACCCCGGCGGATGAGAAACAATGAGCAGTTCTTC | CASSPPRRMRNNEQFF | TRBV18 | - | - | TRBJ2-1
TGTGCCAGCCGGGGAGCCTCTGGGGCCAACGTCCTGACTTTC | CASRGASGANVLTF | TRBV12-3/TRBV12-4 | - | - | TRBJ2-6
TGCAGTGCTAGCGGGGCCCGTTACCGGGGGACTGAAGCTTTCTTT | CSASGARYRGTEAFF | TRBV20-1 | - | - | TRBJ1-1
TGCGCCAGCAGCCAAGCGGGGCATTACACCGGGGAGCTGTTTTTT | CASSQAGHYTGELFF | TRBV4-1 | - | few | TRBJ2-2
TGCGCCAGCAGTGACAGTTTAGATACGCAGTATTTT | CASSDSLDTQYF | TRBV10-2 | - | - | TRBJ2-3
TGCGCCAGCAGCCACCGACTAGCGGGGGGGAGGATTAGCACAGATACGCAGTATTTT | CASSHRLAGGRISTDTQYF | TRBV4-1 | TRBD2 | few | TRBJ2-3
TGTGCCAGCAGCCAGGACTTGGGGGCCCAGTACTTC | CASSQDLGAQYF | TRBV7-9 | - | - | TRBJ2-5
TGTGCCAGCAGCACGGGACTAGCGGGGGCGGGCACAGATACGCAGTATTTT | CASSTGLAGAGTDTQYF | TRBV7-2 | TRBD2 | once | TRBJ2-3
TGTGCCAGCTCACCCACACCGGGACAGGGGGCCGGCACAGATACGCAGTATTTT | CASSPTPGQGAGTDTQYF | TRBV18 | TRBD1 | many | TRBJ2-3
TGTGCCAGCTCACCGCTCCAGGCGGGGTCCTACGAGCAGTACTTC | CASSPLQAGSYEQYF | TRBV18 | - | - | TRBJ2-7
TGTGCCATCGGGTTCGGTGAGACCCAGTACTTC | CAIGFGETQYF | TRBV10-3 | - | - | TRBJ2-5
TGTGCCAGCAGCAGGGACGGTGGAAACACCATATATTTT | CASSRDGGNTIYF | TRBV12-3/TRBV12-4 | - | few | TRBJ1-3
TGTGCCAGCAATATCTCAAAGAACACTGAAGCTTTCTTT | CASNISKNTEAFF | TRBV6-2/TRBV6-3 | - | - | TRBJ1-1
TGCAGTGCGGACCGTGCCGATCAAGGAGATACGCAGTATTTT | CSADRADQGDTQYF | TRBV20-1 | - | - | TRBJ2-3
TGTGCCAGCAGTGCGGGACTAGCGGGGGCCCGCTCCTACAATGAGCAGTTCTTC | CASSAGLAGARSYNEQFF | TRBV12-3/TRBV12-4 | TRBD2 | few | TRBJ2-1
TGTGCCAGCAGCCGAGCGCTAGCGAGCACCTACGAGCAGTACTTC | CASSRALASTYEQYF | TRBV3-1 | - | once | TRBJ2-7
TGCAGTGCTCCAGGATCCCTAGAGCAGCCCCAGCATTTT | CSAPGSLEQPQHF | TRBV20-1 | - | - | TRBJ1-5
TGTGCCAGCAGTTACCCGCAGGGTAACAAAAACATTCAGTACTTC | CASSYPQGNKNIQYF | TRBV6-5 | - | - | TRBJ2-4
TGTGCCAGCAGCCGCGACCGGTTCATTCCCTACGAGCAGTACTTC | CASSRDRFIPYEQYF | TRBV6-2/TRBV6-3 | - | - | TRBJ2-7
TGCAGTGTCCGGGACGGAATCCTCTGGGATACGCAGTATTTT | CSVRDGILWDTQYF | TRBV20-1 | - | - | TRBJ2-3
TGTGCCAGCAGCACCAGGACTAGCGGGGGGGCTTTGGGCGGGGAGCTGTTTTTT | CASSTRTSGGALGGELFF | TRBV11-2 | TRBD2 | few | TRBJ2-2
TGTGCCAGCAGCCAAGTGTCCGGGGGCTACCACTTC | CASSQVSGGYHF | TRBV3-1 | - | - | TRBJ1-2
TGTGCCAGCAGCCAGTCTAGCGGGGTGAACTACGAGCAGTACTTC | CASSQSSGVNYEQYF | TRBV4-2 | TRBD2 | - | TRBJ2-7
- | CASREMVALKLSF | TRBV3-1 | - | - | TRBJ1-1
TGTGCCAGCAGTTACTCCGGTTGGACTAGCGGGAACACAGATACGCAGTATTTT | CASSYSGWTSGNTDTQYF | TRBV6-5 | TRBD2 | - | TRBJ2-3